Listed below are T cell receptor beta chains from one sample, sequenced in a study of shared clonotypes between healthy human individuals. The assay was immunoSEQ multiplex PCR, and TCRdb's table has in-frame clones only and misses some. The sample carries 2 million to 3 million clones, over 85% recorded once. What was sequenced was naive CD4+ T cells from PBMCs. These receptors were collected from a man between 18 and 35 years old in good health. Some clones in this sample may be carry-over from other donors' samples. Both conserved end residues are part of each CDR3. D genes are given only for firm matches. Only part of the rows carry a size: once, few, many, or a class if the clone is expanded.

D gene	CDR3 length	V gene	clone size	J gene	CDR3 protein	CDR3 DNA
.	16	TRBV27	once	TRBJ2-1	CASSLRYASAYNEQFF	TGTGCCAGCAGTTTAAGGTACGCATCAGCCTACAATGAGCAGTTCTTC
.	15	TRBV11-2	.	TRBJ2-2	CASSPSGGDTGELFF	TGTGCCAGCAGCCCCAGTGGGGGCGACACCGGGGAGCTGTTTTTT
.	14	TRBV9	.	TRBJ2-7	CASSPRTETYEQYF	TGTGCCAGCAGCCCCCGGACAGAGACCTACGAGCAGTACTTC
.	14	TRBV30	.	TRBJ1-4	CAWSEGATNEKLFF	TGTGCCTGGAGTGAAGGGGCAACTAATGAAAAACTGTTTTTT
.	15	TRBV4-1	.	TRBJ2-7	CASSQRTESSYEQYF	TGCGCCAGCAGCCAGCGGACAGAAAGCTCCTACGAGCAGTACTTC
.	15	TRBV6-5	.	TRBJ1-5	CASSYHGGGNQPQHF	TGTGCCAGCAGTTACCATGGAGGGGGGAATCAGCCCCAGCATTTT
.	13	TRBV2	.	TRBJ2-1	CASSEIISNEQFF	TGTGCCAGCAGTGAGATAATTAGCAATGAGCAGTTCTTC
.	16	TRBV18	.	TRBJ2-1	CASSPPGGYSYNEQFF	TGTGCCAGCTCACCACCTGGCGGATACTCCTACAATGAGCAGTTCTTC
.	15	TRBV2	.	TRBJ1-5	CASSDRQWTRQPQHF	TGTGCCAGCAGTGACAGACAGTGGACTAGACAGCCCCAGCATTTT
.	17	TRBV7-7	.	TRBJ2-1	CASSLGLGLEIPEEQFF	TGTGCCAGCAGCTTAGGGTTAGGGCTAGAAATCCCTGAGGAGCAGTTCTTC
.	13	TRBV5-1	.	TRBJ2-7	CASSLEADYEQYF	TGCGCCAGCAGCCTGGAGGCGGATTACGAGCAGTACTTC
.	16	TRBV28	.	TRBJ2-3	CASSTPSSPMADTQYF	TGTGCCAGCAGTACCCCCAGTAGTCCCATGGCAGATACGCAGTATTTT
TRBD2	16	TRBV7-6	.	TRBJ2-2	CASSFSVAGVIGELFF	TGTGCCAGCAGCTTCTCGGTTGCGGGAGTAATCGGGGAGCTGTTTTTT
TRBD1	11	TRBV9	.	TRBJ2-7	CASGTDYEQYF	TGTGCCAGCGGGACAGACTACGAGCAGTACTTC
.	17	TRBV7-9	.	TRBJ1-1	CASSLGWAVDLNTEAFF	TGTGCCAGCAGCTTAGGATGGGCAGTCGATTTGAACACTGAAGCTTTCTTT
.	14	TRBV5-1	once	TRBJ2-7	CASSSEAFGIEQYF	TGCGCCAGCAGCTCGGAGGCCTTCGGCATCGAGCAGTACTTC
TRBD1	14	TRBV9	.	TRBJ1-1	CASSSWTGPTEAFF	TGTGCCAGCAGCTCGTGGACAGGCCCCACTGAAGCTTTCTTT
TRBD2	16	TRBV10-3	.	TRBJ2-7	CAISDLGLAGTYEQYF	TGTGCCATCAGTGACCTGGGACTAGCGGGAACCTACGAGCAGTACTTC
TRBD2	15	TRBV7-3	.	TRBJ2-1	CASSLLGRGYNEQFF	TGTGCCAGCAGCTTGCTCGGGAGGGGCTACAATGAGCAGTTCTTC
.	14	TRBV23-1	few	TRBJ2-7	CARVKGGGPYEQYF	TGCGCCCGAGTCAAGGGCGGGGGCCCTTACGAGCAGTACTTC
TRBD1	16	TRBV11-2	.	TRBJ1-4	CASSPLYRTGGEKLFF	TGTGCCAGCAGCCCCCTTTATAGGACAGGGGGCGAAAAACTGTTTTTT
.	15	TRBV5-4	.	TRBJ1-1	CATSEGGLESTEAFF	TGTGCCACCTCCGAAGGAGGGCTCGAGAGTACTGAAGCTTTCTTT
TRBD2	16	TRBV28	.	TRBJ2-1	CASSPSGSGSVREQFF	TGTGCCAGCAGTCCATCGGGTAGCGGGAGTGTTCGGGAGCAGTTCTTC
.	11	TRBV25-1	.	TRBJ1-1	CASRGGTEAFF	TGTGCCAGCAGGGGCGGCACTGAAGCTTTCTTT
TRBD2	16	TRBV5-1	.	TRBJ2-3	CASSLLAGGPTDTQYF	TGCGCCAGCAGCTTACTAGCGGGAGGCCCCACAGATACGCAGTATTTT
TRBD1	12	TRBV5-4	few	TRBJ1-1	CASSRDRGEAFF	TGTGCCAGCAGCCGGGACAGGGGGGAAGCTTTCTTT
TRBD2	15	TRBV7-6	.	TRBJ2-1	CASRRTSGRASEQFF	TGTGCCAGCAGACGGACTAGCGGGAGGGCCAGTGAGCAGTTCTTC
.	14	TRBV5-6	.	TRBJ1-3	CASSQDSGRNTIYF	TGTGCCAGCAGCCAGGACAGTGGCCGAAACACCATATATTTT
.	15	TRBV5-4	.	TRBJ1-1	CASSLDSGGNTEAFF	TGTGCCAGCAGCTTGGACTCAGGCGGGAACACTGAAGCTTTCTTT
TRBD2	16	TRBV7-9	.	TRBJ2-7	CASSSRTSGSVYEQYF	TGTGCCAGCAGCTCTCGGACTAGCGGGAGCGTCTACGAGCAGTACTTC
.	13	TRBV5-1	.	TRBJ2-7	CASSLLGFYEQYF	TGCGCCAGCAGCTTGCTAGGGTTCTACGAGCAGTACTTC
.	14	TRBV6-1	.	TRBJ2-7	CASSEVRRVGEQYF	TGTGCCAGCAGTGAAGTGCGTAGGGTGGGCGAGCAGTACTTC
TRBD1	16	TRBV5-1	.	TRBJ2-2	CASSYRTGGNTGELFF	TGCGCCAGCAGCTATCGGACAGGGGGCAACACCGGGGAGCTGTTTTTT
.	15	TRBV19	.	TRBJ1-5	CASSSDARWNQPQHF	TGTGCCAGTAGCTCGGACGCGAGGTGGAATCAGCCCCAGCATTTT
.	14	TRBV4-2	.	TRBJ1-1	CASSLDSTNTEAFF	TGTGCCAGCAGCCTAGACAGCACGAACACTGAAGCTTTCTTT
.	15	TRBV5-1	.	TRBJ2-3	CASSLVWAGTDTQYF	TGCGCCAGCAGCTTGGTGTGGGCAGGCACAGATACGCAGTATTTT
.	14	TRBV5-1	.	TRBJ2-6	CASSISAGANVLTF	TGCGCCAGCAGTATCAGCGCTGGGGCCAACGTCCTGACTTTC
TRBD2	15	TRBV6-1	.	TRBJ2-5	CASSEGGRGYETQYF	TGTGCCAGCAGTGAAGGCGGGAGAGGTTACGAGACCCAGTACTTC
.	15	TRBV7-8	.	TRBJ1-1	CASSLVTGMNTEAFF	TGTGCCAGCAGCTTAGTAACAGGAATGAACACTGAAGCTTTCTTT
.	12	TRBV5-1	.	TRBJ2-1	CASSLMGNEQFF	TGCGCCAGCAGCTTAATGGGCAATGAGCAGTTCTTC
TRBD2	16	TRBV5-1	once	TRBJ2-1	CASSPVGGSGLNEQFF	TGCGCCAGCAGCCCCGTCGGGGGGAGTGGCCTCAATGAGCAGTTCTTC
.	15	TRBV21-1	.	TRBJ2-7	CASSVPRLGTYEQYF	TGTGCCAGCAGCGTCCCCCGACTAGGGACCTACGAGCAGTACTTC
.	13	TRBV18	.	TRBJ1-2	CASSPDGGYGYTF	TGTGCCAGCTCACCGGACGGTGGCTATGGCTACACCTTC
.	16	TRBV7-9	.	TRBJ2-4	CASSSGLEGRKNIQYF	TGTGCCAGCAGCTCAGGACTCGAGGGCCGCAAAAACATTCAGTACTTC
.	13	TRBV5-1	.	TRBJ1-3	CASSLFSGNTIYF	TGCGCCAGCAGCTTGTTTTCTGGAAACACCATATATTTT
.	14	TRBV19	.	TRBJ1-2	CASSITGQYYGYTF	TGTGCCAGTAGTATCACGGGACAATACTATGGCTACACCTTC
.	13	TRBV7-9	.	TRBJ1-3	CASSLEGGNTIYF	TGTGCCAGCAGCTTAGAGGGAGGAAACACCATATATTTT
.	11	TRBV27	.	TRBJ2-7	CARSDSYEQYF	TGTGCCAGATCGGACAGCTACGAGCAGTACTTC
TRBD2	15	TRBV6-6	.	TRBJ2-1	CASSTGGGGRNEQFF	TGTGCCAGCAGTACCGGGGGGGGAGGTCGGAATGAGCAGTTCTTC
.	14	TRBV18	once	TRBJ2-1	CASSPQLTDNEQFF	TGTGCCAGCTCACCACAATTGACAGACAATGAGCAGTTCTTC
TRBD1	16	TRBV28	.	TRBJ1-3	CASSYRGRRGRNTIYF	TGTGCCAGCAGTTATAGAGGACGTAGGGGGCGAAACACCATATATTTT
.	12	TRBV12-5	.	TRBJ2-7	CASAAPGYEQYF	TGTGCTAGTGCTGCCCCGGGCTACGAGCAGTACTTC
.	18	TRBV15	.	TRBJ1-5	CATSSRASTPSSNQPQHF	TGTGCCACCAGCTCACGGGCCTCGACGCCGAGTAGCAATCAGCCCCAGCATTTT
.	12	TRBV29-1	.	TRBJ2-7	CSVQVQGYEQYF	TGCAGCGTCCAGGTCCAAGGCTACGAGCAGTACTTC
.	16	TRBV7-2	.	TRBJ2-7	CASSPGGGRSSYEQYF	TGTGCCAGCAGCCCCGGAGGTGGCCGCAGCTCCTACGAGCAGTACTTC
.	13	TRBV19	few	TRBJ1-5	CASSLQQNQPQHF	TGTGCCAGTAGCTTACAGCAAAATCAGCCCCAGCATTTT
.	15	TRBV7-9	.	TRBJ1-1	CASSSREGWGTEAFF	TGTGCCAGCAGCTCCCGAGAGGGCTGGGGCACTGAAGCTTTCTTT
.	14	TRBV4-2	.	TRBJ2-3	CASSQASSADTQYF	TGTGCCAGCAGCCAAGCCTCCAGCGCAGATACGCAGTATTTT
TRBD1	14	TRBV15	.	TRBJ2-7	CATSREQGGYEQYF	TGTGCCACCAGCAGAGAACAGGGGGGTTACGAGCAGTACTTC
TRBD2	15	TRBV7-2	once	TRBJ2-1	CASSTSGTVTHEQFF	TGTGCCAGCAGCACTAGCGGGACCGTTACCCATGAGCAGTTCTTC